This entry features one T cell receptor (beta chain) sequence. Its antigen is undetermined. The source of the sample is a study of cytomegalovirus exposure and HLA in healthy donors. Donors consisted of healthy bone marrow donors. Study conclusions and caveats: 87-base-pair reads could not separate some V segments, including TRBV6-2 and TRBV6-3.

Both 60 Vbeta primers and 13 Jbeta primers went into the PCR. TCRdb's copy holds only in-frame clones and misses some; the assay was immunoSEQ multiplex PCR. The repertoire shows tens of thousands of clones; the top ten hold roughly 3.8%. Trimming stripped 5 bases from V and 1 base from J, with 15 bases between. Germline CDR1 and CDR2: LNHDA and SQIVND (reference sequence). This CDR3 has 16 residues. This chain links TRBV19 with TRBJ2-4; possible D gene TRBD2, 5 bases. The TCR was taken from a female donor in good health and CMV-seropositive. The sample comprised PBMCs. CDR3 in amino acids: CASSPVSSGAKNIQYF. The CDR3 DNA reads as TGTGCCAGTAGTCCTGTATCTTCGGGGGCCAAAAACATTCAGTACTTC. Combining the CDR3 with reference TRBV19 and TRBJ2-4 gives the whole variable domain DGGITQSPKYLFRKEGQNVTLSCEQNLNHDAMYWYRQDPGQGLRLIYYSQIVNDFQKGDIAEGYSVSREKKESFPLTVTSAQKNPTAFYLCASSPVSSGAKNIQYFGAGTRLSVL.